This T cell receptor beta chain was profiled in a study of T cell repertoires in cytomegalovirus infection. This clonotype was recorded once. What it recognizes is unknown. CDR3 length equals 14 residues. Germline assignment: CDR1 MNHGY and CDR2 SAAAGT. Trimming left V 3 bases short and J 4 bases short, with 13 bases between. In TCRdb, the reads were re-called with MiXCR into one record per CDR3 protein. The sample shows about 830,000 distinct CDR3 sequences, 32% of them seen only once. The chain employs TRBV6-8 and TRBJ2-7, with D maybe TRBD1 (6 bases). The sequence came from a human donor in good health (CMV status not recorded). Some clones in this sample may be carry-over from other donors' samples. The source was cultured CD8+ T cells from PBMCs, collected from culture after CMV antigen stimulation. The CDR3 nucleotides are TGTGCCAGCAGTTATTCGGCAGGGGAATACGAGCAGTACGTC. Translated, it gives CASSYSAGEYEQYV.